This T cell receptor beta chain was retrieved from a study of siplizumab effects on memory and regulatory T cells. A remark on this clone: Its antigen is undetermined.

This CDR3 is 16 amino acids long. Germline values: CDR1 SGHVS, CDR2 FQNEAQ. The V gene lost 1 base and the J gene lost 4 bases, with 14 bases spanning the gap. Assay used: immunoSEQ multiplex PCR; TCRdb lists only in-frame clones, some missing. The data hold around 6,700 clones, with approximately 60% observed a single time. Study results and limitations: No functional test confirmed suppression by proliferating siplizumab-culture Tregs. The mean Treg-derived percentage of mappable alloreactive CD4+ clones was approximately 68% with siplizumab compared with roughly 26% in controls. A significant reduction in alloreactive sequences traceable to unstimulated CD4+ memory cells was produced by siplizumab.

The clonotype was recovered from a human donor in good health. The source material was effector memory CD8+ T cells sorted from blood. The subset: unstimulated CD8+ effector memory T cells. The chain employs TRBV7-8 and TRBJ2-1; no reliable D call. The CDR3 loop reads CASSLEVPASYNEQFF. CDR3 DNA sequence: TGTGCCAGCAGCTTAGAGGTCCCGGCCTCTTACAATGAGCAGTTCTTC.